The rows below give T cell receptor beta chains drawn from one sample of a study of cytomegalovirus exposure and HLA in healthy donors. The data were produced by immunoSEQ multiplex PCR, yet TCRdb's version contains in-frame clones alone and is incomplete. Among roughly 200,000 clones listed, 75% to 85% were seen once. Sequences were obtained from PBMCs. These TCRs come from a woman aged 25-40 years in good health and CMV-seropositive. The CDR3 runs from the conserved cysteine through the conserved F or W. Fields, in order: V gene, J gene, clone size, D gene, CDR3 protein, CDR3 DNA. D genes are given only for firm matches. Expanded clones get a size class; other rows say once, few or many, or leave the size out.

v_call: TRBV11-2
j_call: TRBJ2-7
clone_size: NA
d_call: NA
cdr3_aa: CASSLERAGNYEQYF
cdr3_nt: TGTGCCAGCAGCTTAGAACGAGCAGGGAATTACGAGCAGTACTTC

v_call: TRBV28
j_call: TRBJ2-7
clone_size: NA
d_call: TRBD2
cdr3_aa: CASSFSRGASGSHEQYF
cdr3_nt: TGTGCCAGCAGTTTCTCCCGAGGGGCTAGCGGGAGCCACGAGCAGTACTTC

v_call: TRBV5-1
j_call: TRBJ2-7
clone_size: NA
d_call: TRBD2
cdr3_aa: CASSLGLARTSGGPSYEQYF
cdr3_nt: TGCGCCAGCAGCTTGGGGCTTGCGCGGACTAGCGGGGGGCCCTCCTACGAGCAGTACTTC

v_call: TRBV15
j_call: TRBJ1-6
clone_size: once
d_call: NA
cdr3_aa: CATRQGRSPLHF
cdr3_nt: TGTGCCACCCGTCAGGGCAGATCACCCCTCCACTTT

v_call: TRBV5-4
j_call: TRBJ1-1
clone_size: NA
d_call: NA
cdr3_aa: CASSLQGIEAFF
cdr3_nt: TGTGCCAGCAGCTTGCAGGGAATTGAAGCTTTCTTT

v_call: TRBV14
j_call: TRBJ1-2
clone_size: NA
d_call: NA
cdr3_aa: CASSQVYSYGYTF
cdr3_nt: TGTGCCAGCAGCCAAGTCTACTCCTATGGCTACACCTTC

v_call: TRBV5-1
j_call: TRBJ1-1
clone_size: NA
d_call: NA
cdr3_aa: CASSSHRVDTEAFF
cdr3_nt: TGCGCCAGCAGCTCTCACAGGGTTGACACTGAAGCTTTCTTT

v_call: TRBV19
j_call: TRBJ2-3
clone_size: NA
d_call: NA
cdr3_aa: CASSARGPSTDTQYF
cdr3_nt: TGTGCCAGTAGTGCCAGGGGACCAAGCACAGATACGCAGTATTTT

v_call: TRBV7-8
j_call: TRBJ2-2
clone_size: NA
d_call: TRBD2
cdr3_aa: CASSLVREGTGELFF
cdr3_nt: TGTGCCAGCAGCTTAGTCAGGGAGGGCACCGGGGAGCTGTTTTTT

v_call: TRBV19
j_call: TRBJ1-2
clone_size: once
d_call: TRBD1
cdr3_aa: CASSPGQGTYGYTF
cdr3_nt: TGTGCCAGTAGCCCGGGACAGGGGACCTATGGCTACACCTTC

v_call: TRBV5-4
j_call: TRBJ2-5
clone_size: once
d_call: TRBD1
cdr3_aa: CASSRRGQGGETQYF
cdr3_nt: TGTGCCAGCAGCCGACGCGGACAGGGCGGGGAGACCCAGTACTTC

v_call: TRBV28
j_call: TRBJ2-6
clone_size: NA
d_call: NA
cdr3_aa: CASSPLPPGANVLTF
cdr3_nt: TGTGCCAGCAGCCCCCTCCCCCCTGGGGCCAACGTCCTGACTTTC

v_call: TRBV25-1
j_call: TRBJ1-6
clone_size: NA
d_call: NA
cdr3_aa: CASSEFLGEGSPLHF
cdr3_nt: TGTGCCAGCAGTGAATTTTTGGGAGAAGGATCACCCCTCCACTTT

v_call: TRBV27
j_call: TRBJ2-7
clone_size: NA
d_call: NA
cdr3_aa: CASSPDTYEQYF
cdr3_nt: TGTGCCAGCAGTCCCGACACTTACGAGCAGTACTTC

v_call: TRBV6-5
j_call: TRBJ2-5
clone_size: NA
d_call: NA
cdr3_aa: CASSGRTVAQETQYF
cdr3_nt: TGTGCCAGCAGTGGCAGGACAGTCGCCCAAGAGACCCAGTACTTC

v_call: TRBV9
j_call: TRBJ1-6
clone_size: NA
d_call: NA
cdr3_aa: CASSAGLYEGSPLHF
cdr3_nt: TGTGCCAGCAGCGCGGGTCTCTATGAGGGTTCACCCCTCCACTTT

v_call: TRBV30
j_call: TRBJ2-2
clone_size: NA
d_call: NA
cdr3_aa: CAWSVRAGAVGELFF
cdr3_nt: TGTGCCTGGAGTGTACGGGCGGGGGCTGTCGGGGAGCTGTTTTTT

v_call: TRBV28
j_call: TRBJ1-5
clone_size: NA
d_call: NA
cdr3_aa: CASSPGVTGDSNQPQHF
cdr3_nt: TGTGCCAGCAGTCCAGGGGTGACGGGCGATAGCAATCAGCCCCAGCATTTT

v_call: TRBV19
j_call: TRBJ2-2
clone_size: NA
d_call: TRBD1
cdr3_aa: CASSPQQGANGELFF
cdr3_nt: TGTGCCAGTAGTCCGCAACAGGGGGCAAACGGGGAGCTGTTTTTT

v_call: TRBV6-5
j_call: TRBJ1-4
clone_size: NA
d_call: TRBD1
cdr3_aa: CASSVETGGGEKLFF
cdr3_nt: TGTGCCAGCAGTGTGGAGACAGGGGGTGGGGAAAAACTGTTTTTT

v_call: TRBV19
j_call: TRBJ2-5
clone_size: NA
d_call: NA
cdr3_aa: CASSISLALETQYF
cdr3_nt: TGTGCCAGTAGTATAAGTCTAGCTTTAGAGACCCAGTACTTC

v_call: TRBV7-9
j_call: TRBJ2-3
clone_size: NA
d_call: NA
cdr3_aa: CASSLIDRTTDTQYF
cdr3_nt: TGTGCCAGCAGCTTAATTGACAGGACGACAGATACGCAGTATTTT

v_call: TRBV4-2
j_call: TRBJ1-2
clone_size: NA
d_call: TRBD1
cdr3_aa: CASSQAGQGLRGYTF
cdr3_nt: TGTGCCAGCAGCCAAGCGGGACAGGGTCTCCGAGGCTACACCTTC

v_call: TRBV2
j_call: TRBJ1-3
clone_size: NA
d_call: NA
cdr3_aa: CASSAGQLKYF
cdr3_nt: TGTGCCAGCAGTGCTGGACAGCTGAAATATTTT

v_call: TRBV30
j_call: TRBJ1-6
clone_size: NA
d_call: TRBD1
cdr3_aa: CAWNRDRDSPLHF
cdr3_nt: TGTGCCTGGAACCGGGACAGGGATTCACCCCTCCACTTT

v_call: TRBV5-4
j_call: TRBJ2-7
clone_size: NA
d_call: TRBD2
cdr3_aa: CASSLEAGDYEQYF
cdr3_nt: TGTGCCAGCAGCTTGGAAGCGGGGGATTACGAGCAGTACTTC

v_call: TRBV5-1
j_call: TRBJ2-7
clone_size: few
d_call: TRBD1
cdr3_aa: CASSPGQMSGQYF
cdr3_nt: TGCGCCAGCAGCCCGGGACAGATGAGTGGGCAGTACTTC

v_call: TRBV5-6
j_call: TRBJ2-3
clone_size: NA
d_call: TRBD2
cdr3_aa: CASSRGTSGGRSTDTQYF
cdr3_nt: TGTGCCAGCAGCCGGGGGACTAGCGGGGGCCGGAGCACAGATACGCAGTATTTT

v_call: TRBV19
j_call: TRBJ2-7
clone_size: few
d_call: NA
cdr3_aa: CASSISVAGTYEQYF
cdr3_nt: TGTGCCAGTAGTATCTCCGTGGCCGGGACCTACGAGCAGTACTTC

v_call: TRBV19
j_call: TRBJ2-5
clone_size: once
d_call: TRBD2
cdr3_aa: CASRGLAQETQYF
cdr3_nt: TGTGCCAGTAGGGGACTAGCGCAAGAGACCCAGTACTTC

v_call: TRBV7-2
j_call: TRBJ2-7
clone_size: NA
d_call: NA
cdr3_aa: CASSLGRANEQYF
cdr3_nt: TGTGCCAGCAGCTTAGGCAGGGCAAACGAGCAGTACTTC

v_call: TRBV11-2
j_call: TRBJ2-1
clone_size: NA
d_call: TRBD1
cdr3_aa: CASSSLGRGTGGRHEQFF
cdr3_nt: TGTGCCAGCAGCTCACTAGGGAGAGGGACAGGGGGAAGACATGAGCAGTTCTTC

v_call: TRBV11-2
j_call: TRBJ1-1
clone_size: NA
d_call: NA
cdr3_aa: CASSPQGGTEAFF
cdr3_nt: TGTGCCAGCAGCCCTCAGGGTGGCACTGAAGCTTTCTTT

v_call: TRBV5-6
j_call: TRBJ1-1
clone_size: NA
d_call: TRBD1
cdr3_aa: CASSLRDRDLNTEAFF
cdr3_nt: TGTGCCAGCAGCTTGCGGGACAGGGATTTGAACACTGAAGCTTTCTTT